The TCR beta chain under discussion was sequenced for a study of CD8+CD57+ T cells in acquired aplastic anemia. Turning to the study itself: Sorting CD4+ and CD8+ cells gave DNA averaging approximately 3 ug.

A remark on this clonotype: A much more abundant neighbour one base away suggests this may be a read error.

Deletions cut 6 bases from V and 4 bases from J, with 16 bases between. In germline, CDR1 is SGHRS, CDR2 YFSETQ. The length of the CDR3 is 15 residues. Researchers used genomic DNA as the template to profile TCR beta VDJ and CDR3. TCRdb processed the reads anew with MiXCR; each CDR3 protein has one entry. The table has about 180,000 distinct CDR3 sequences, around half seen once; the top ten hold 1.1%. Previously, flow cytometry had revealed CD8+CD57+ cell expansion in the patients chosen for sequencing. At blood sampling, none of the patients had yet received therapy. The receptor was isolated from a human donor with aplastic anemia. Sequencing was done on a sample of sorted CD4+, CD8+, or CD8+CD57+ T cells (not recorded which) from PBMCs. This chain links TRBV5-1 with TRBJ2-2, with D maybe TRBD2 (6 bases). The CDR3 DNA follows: TGCGCCAGCATAGAGGTAGCGGAGACCACCGGGGAGCTGTTTTTT. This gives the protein CASIEVAETTGELFF.